The 18 T cell receptor beta chains below were found in one sample sequenced in a study of cytomegalovirus exposure and HLA in healthy donors. Primers for the PCR totalled 60 Vbeta and 13 Jbeta. Clones were sequenced by immunoSEQ multiplex PCR, and TCRdb holds only the in-frame ones, with some missing. The sample has around 150,000 clones, around 72% seen once; the top ten hold about 7%. The sequencing input was PBMCs. These receptor sequences come from a man aged 35 to 55 in good health and CMV-seropositive.

This sequence joins TRBV4-1 and TRBJ2-3; 12 bases line up with TRBD1. With V trimmed by 1 base and J by 4 bases, 6 bases remained unmatched. Germline CDR1 MGHRA, CDR2 YSYEKL. CDR3 length: 17 residues. For the CDR3, the DNA is TGCGCCAGCAGCCAAGCAGGGACAGGGGGCTACGCAGATACGCAGTATTTT. Its protein product is CASSQAGTGGYADTQYF.

The count of this clone is one. The chain couples TRBV7-3 to TRBJ2-5; 10 bases fit TRBD2. This CDR3 is built from 14 residues. Germline V CDR1 and CDR2: SGHTA, FQGTGA. Trimming took 4 bases from V and 7 from J; bases not matched to a gene: 6. The CDR3 protein is CASSSSSGGSTQYF. The CDR3 region has the DNA TGTGCCAGCAGCTCATCTAGCGGGGGTTCGACCCAGTACTTC.

The chain joins TRBV5-4 to TRBJ2-7; 8 bases line up with TRBD1. V lost 0 bases and J lost 7; bases outside the gene matches: 3. The CDR3 length is 13 residues. Germline loops: CDR1 SGHNT, CDR2 YYREEE (reference sequence). The CDR3, as DNA: TGTGCCAGCAGCTTGGTACAGGGGGAGGAGCAGTACTTC. This encodes CASSLVQGEEQYF.

The chain combines TRBV11-3 with TRBJ2-1; D is unresolved. CDR3 size: 13 residues. The V end lost 1 base, the J end lost 7 bases, and 8 bases lay between the germline ends. CDR1 is SGHNT, CDR2 YENEEA, per germline. The DNA for the CDR3 is TGTGCCAGCAGCTTAGGGGCACGAAATGAGCAGTTCTTC. Residues: CASSLGARNEQFF.

The chain combines TRBV25-1 with TRBJ1-3, with D maybe TRBD1 (5 bases). The CDR3 has 14 amino acids. Looked up from germline, CDR1 is MGHDK and CDR2 is SYGVNS. Trimming took off 1 base at V and 4 bases at J, with 8 bases between the two ends. The CDR3 reads CASSEWGEGNTIYF. The CDR3 bases are TGTGCCAGCAGTGAATGGGGCGAAGGAAACACCATATATTTT.

The gene calls are TRBV7-8 and TRBJ1-2; possible D gene TRBD1, 5 bases. This CDR3 is built from 15 residues. The germline gives CDR1 SGHVS, CDR2 FQNEAQ. V lost 3 bases and J lost 4, with 15 bases in between. CDR3 nucleotide sequence: TGTGCCAGCAGCTTCGGTTCTCAGGGATCCTATGGCTACACCTTC. Amino acids: CASSFGSQGSYGYTF.

The chain is built from TRBV5-4 and TRBJ2-7; 8 bases are a match to TRBD1. The V gene's germline CDR1 is SGHNT and CDR2 YYREEE (reference sequence). Losses at the gene ends were 4 bases for V and 3 bases for J; bases not matched to a gene: 6. The CDR3 sequence is 14 residues long. This CDR3 is CASSNTGQGYEQYF. The CDR3 bases are TGTGCCAGCAGCAATACCGGACAGGGCTACGAGCAGTACTTC.

This rearrangement joins TRBV30 to TRBJ2-7, with 11 bases fitting TRBD1. The trim removed 4 bases at V and 6 bases at J, leaving 8 bases unmatched. The CDR3 has 14 residues. CDR1 and CDR2 (germline): GTSNPN, SVGIG (reference sequence). The CDR3 here is CAWIGGTGGREQYF. The CDR3 nucleotides read TGTGCCTGGATTGGGGGGACAGGGGGTCGCGAGCAGTACTTC.

J is TRBJ2-5 and V is TRBV6-1; a possible D gene is TRBD1 (6 bases). The CDR3 extends over 12 amino acids. V dropped 6 bases and J dropped 2 bases, with 7 bases sitting between them. The germline CDR1 and CDR2 sequences are MNHNS and SASEGT. The DNA of the CDR3 is TGTGCCAGCAGCAGGGGACAAGAGACCCAGTACTTC. This gives the protein CASSRGQETQYF.

The V call is TRBV6-5, the J call TRBJ1-1; 8 nucleotides agree with TRBD1. The CDR3 contains 14 residues. The V gene's germline CDR1 is MNHEY and CDR2 SVGAGI. The V and J ends lost 4 bases and 4 bases, in that order; junction bases with no gene match: 5. CDR3 loop: CASSSRDRSTEAFF. The CDR3 nucleotides read TGTGCCAGCAGTTCCCGGGACAGGAGCACTGAAGCTTTCTTT.

The V gene is TRBV11-2, the J gene TRBJ2-5, with D possibly TRBD2 on 5 matching bases. Per the germline V gene, CDR1 is SGHAT and CDR2 is FQNNGV. V shed 4 bases and J shed 8 bases, with 20 bases lying between them. The CDR3 is 15 residues long. The CDR3 region has the DNA TGTGCCAGCAGCTCCTACTTAGACAACCGGGATACCCAGTACTTC. This gives the protein CASSSYLDNRDTQYF.

This clone was seen a single time. This chain links TRBV5-4 with TRBJ2-7; the match to TRBD2 covers 8 bases. V shed 4 bases, J shed 5 bases, and the junction held 8 bases outside the gene matches. The CDR3 runs 14 residues. Germline CDR1 SGHNT, CDR2 YYREEE (reference sequence). For the CDR3, the DNA is TGTGCCAGCAGCCCCCCAGGGACTAGGGACGAGCAGTACTTC. As protein: CASSPPGTRDEQYF.

J is TRBJ1-1 and V is TRBV19; 7 nucleotides align to TRBD1. The CDR3 sequence is 16 residues long. Germline V CDR1 and CDR2: LNHDA, SQIVND (reference sequence). V lost 5 bases to trimming and J lost 3 bases; unmatched junction nucleotides: 12. The CDR3 DNA follows: TGTGCCAGTAGTTCTTTCCTAGGGGGCGGCCACACTGAAGCTTTCTTT. The encoded protein is CASSSFLGGGHTEAFF.

This chain uses TRBV5-1 with TRBJ1-5; no clear D. Germline CDR1 reads SGHRS; CDR2 reads YFSETQ. The V end lost 0 bases, the J end lost 6 bases, and 10 bases lay between the germline ends. CDR3 length: 14 amino acids. CDR3 protein: CASSLDGGGQPQHF. The CDR3 DNA follows: TGCGCCAGCAGCTTGGATGGAGGAGGTCAGCCCCAGCATTTT. Full variable domain (outside the CDR3, taken from reference TRBV5-1 and TRBJ1-5): KAGVTQTPRYLIKTRGQQVTLSCSPISGHRSVSWYQQTPGQGLQFLFEYFSETQRNKGNFPGRFSGRQFSNSRSEMNVSTLELGDSALYLCASSLDGGGQPQHFGDGTRLSIL.

The rearrangement joins TRBV20-1 to TRBJ2-5, with D unclear. Germline V gene sequence: CDR1 DFQATT, CDR2 SNEGSKA (reference sequence). V lost 5 bases and J 2 bases, leaving 3 bases between the germline ends. There are 10 residues in the CDR3. The CDR3 bases are TGCAGTGCTTCGCAAGAGACCCAGTACTTC. It codes for CSASQETQYF.

Points on this clone: One end of the junction does not line up with germline, which may come from a read error. The sample holds other DNA sequences that translate to the same CDR3. The CDR3 loop reads CASSSLGQPHIMNTEAFF. CDR3 DNA sequence: TGCGCCAGCAGCTCCTTGGGGCAGCCTCATATCATGAACACTGAAGCTTTCTTT. The gene calls are TRBV11-2 and TRBJ1-1, with D maybe TRBD1 (5 bases). CDR1 and CDR2 from the germline V gene are SGHAT and FQNNGV. The length of the CDR3 is 18 residues.

The gene calls are TRBV19 and TRBJ1-5; 7 bases agree with TRBD1. The V and J ends lost 7 bases and 0 bases, in that order; junction bases with no gene match: 6. The CDR3 covers 15 residues. Germline V CDR1 and CDR2: LNHDA, SQIVND (reference sequence). The CDR3 nucleotides are TGTGCCAGTACCTTACAGGGGTATAGCAATCAGCCCCAGCATTTT. Protein product: CASTLQGYSNQPQHF.

This clone was observed a few times. The chain recombines TRBV18 with TRBJ2-7, with TRBD1 matching 9 bases. The CDR3 covers 14 residues. CDR1 is KGHSH, CDR2 LQKENI, per germline. The J segment lost 4 bases and the V segment lost 0 bases, leaving 1 base of the junction unmatched. CDR3 nucleotide sequence: TGTGCCAGCTCACCACCGGGACAGGGATACGAGCAGTACTTC. Its protein is CASSPPGQGYEQYF. Based on the CDR3 plus reference TRBV18 and TRBJ2-7, the full variable domain is NAGVMQNPRHLVRRRGQEARLRCSPMKGHSHVYWYRQLPEEGLKFMVYLQKENIIDESGMPKERFSAEFPKEGPSILRIQQVVRGDSAAYFCASSPPGQGYEQYFGPGTRLTVT.